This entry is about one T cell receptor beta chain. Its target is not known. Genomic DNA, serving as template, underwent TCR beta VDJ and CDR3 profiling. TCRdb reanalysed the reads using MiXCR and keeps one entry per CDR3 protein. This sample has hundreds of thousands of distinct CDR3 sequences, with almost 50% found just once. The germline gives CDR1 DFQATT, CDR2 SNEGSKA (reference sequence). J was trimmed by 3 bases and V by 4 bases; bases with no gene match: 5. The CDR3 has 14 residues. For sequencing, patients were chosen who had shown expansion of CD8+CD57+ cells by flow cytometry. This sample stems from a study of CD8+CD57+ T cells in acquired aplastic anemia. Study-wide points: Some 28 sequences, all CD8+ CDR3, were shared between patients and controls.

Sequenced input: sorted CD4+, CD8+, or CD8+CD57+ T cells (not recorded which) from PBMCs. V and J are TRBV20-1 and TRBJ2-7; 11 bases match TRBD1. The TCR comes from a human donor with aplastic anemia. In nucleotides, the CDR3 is TGCAGTGCTACCGCGGACAGGGGGCTCTACGAGCAGTACTTC. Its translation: CSATADRGLYEQYF.